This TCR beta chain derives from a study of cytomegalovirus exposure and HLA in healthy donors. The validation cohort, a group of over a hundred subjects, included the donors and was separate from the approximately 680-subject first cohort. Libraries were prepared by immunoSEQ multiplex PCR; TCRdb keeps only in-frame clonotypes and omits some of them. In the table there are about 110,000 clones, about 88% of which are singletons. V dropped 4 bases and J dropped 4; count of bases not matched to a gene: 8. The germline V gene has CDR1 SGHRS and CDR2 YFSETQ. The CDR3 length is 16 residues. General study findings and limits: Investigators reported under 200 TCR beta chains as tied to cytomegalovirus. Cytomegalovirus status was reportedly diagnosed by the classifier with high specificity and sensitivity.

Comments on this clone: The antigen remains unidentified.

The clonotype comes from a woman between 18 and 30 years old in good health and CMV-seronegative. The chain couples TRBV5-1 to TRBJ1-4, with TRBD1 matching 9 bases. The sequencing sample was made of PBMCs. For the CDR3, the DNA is TGCGCCAGCAGCGGCGGGACAGGGAGGGATAATGAAAAACTGTTTTTT. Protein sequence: CASSGGTGRDNEKLFF.